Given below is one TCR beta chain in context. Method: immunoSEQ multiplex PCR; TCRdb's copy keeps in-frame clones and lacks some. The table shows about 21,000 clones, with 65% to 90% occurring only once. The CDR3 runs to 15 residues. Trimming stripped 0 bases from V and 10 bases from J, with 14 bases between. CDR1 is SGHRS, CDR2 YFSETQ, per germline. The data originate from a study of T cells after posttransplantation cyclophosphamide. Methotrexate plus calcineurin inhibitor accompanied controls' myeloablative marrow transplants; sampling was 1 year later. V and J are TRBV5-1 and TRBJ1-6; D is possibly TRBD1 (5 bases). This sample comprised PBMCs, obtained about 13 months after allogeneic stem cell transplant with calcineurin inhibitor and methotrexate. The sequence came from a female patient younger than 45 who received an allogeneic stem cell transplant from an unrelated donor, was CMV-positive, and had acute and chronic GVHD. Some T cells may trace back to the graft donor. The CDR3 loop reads CASSLAGQGNSPLHF. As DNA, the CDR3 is TGCGCCAGCAGCTTGGCGGGCCAGGGTAACTCACCCCTCCACTTT. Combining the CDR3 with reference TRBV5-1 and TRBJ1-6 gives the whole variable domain KAGVTQTPRYLIKTRGQQVTLSCSPISGHRSVSWYQQTPGQGLQFLFEYFSETQRNKGNFPGRFSGRQFSNSRSEMNVSTLELGDSALYLCASSLAGQGNSPLHFGNGTRLTVT.